The sequence of this TCR beta chain was determined in a study of blood T cell repertoires in COVID-19. Study as a whole: Acute and convalescent COVID-19 specimens originated in the United States, Italy and Spain. Nucleic acid was either cDNA or gDNA, and it came from T cells, B-cell-depleted T cells, or PBMCs.

Authors' data handling: Estimation of nucleated cell counts relied on the amplification of reference gene primers. TCRdb keeps only in-frame clones here, not all; method: immunoSEQ multiplex PCR. The D gene and trimming were derived from the DNA, and the V and J assignments and clone size from that table. The sample shows under 100,000 clones, 75% to 85% of them seen only once. During active infection, Seattle patients enrolled and were then monitored through disease. V trimming: 4 bases; J trimming: 0 bases; junction bases outside the gene matches: 11. Germline V gene lookup returns CDR1 MNHNS and CDR2 SASEGT. CDR3 length: 18 amino acids.

Sequencing was done on a sample of peripheral blood. This sequence was found in a man in his sixties with COVID-19, enrolled during active disease. The chain combines TRBV6-1 with TRBJ2-3, with 9 bases fitting TRBD2. The CDR3 loop is CASSALHPSGASTDTQYF. The CDR3, as DNA: TGTGCCAGCAGTGCCCTCCATCCTAGCGGGGCTAGCACAGATACGCAGTATTTT.